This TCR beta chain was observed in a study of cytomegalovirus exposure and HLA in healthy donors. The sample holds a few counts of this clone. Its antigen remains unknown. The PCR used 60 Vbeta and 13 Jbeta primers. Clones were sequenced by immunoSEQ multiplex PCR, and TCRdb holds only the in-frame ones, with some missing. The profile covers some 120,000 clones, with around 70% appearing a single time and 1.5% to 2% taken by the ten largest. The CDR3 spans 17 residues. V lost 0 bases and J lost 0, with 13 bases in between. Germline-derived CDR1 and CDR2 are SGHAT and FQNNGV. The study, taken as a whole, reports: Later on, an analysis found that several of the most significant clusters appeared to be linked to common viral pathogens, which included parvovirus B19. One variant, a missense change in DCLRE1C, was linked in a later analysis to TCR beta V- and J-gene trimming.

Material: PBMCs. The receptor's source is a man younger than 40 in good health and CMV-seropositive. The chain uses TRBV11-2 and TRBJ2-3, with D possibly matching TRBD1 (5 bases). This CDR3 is CASSLDSRATSTDTQYF. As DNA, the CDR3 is TGTGCCAGCAGCTTAGATAGCAGGGCTACTAGCACAGATACGCAGTATTTT. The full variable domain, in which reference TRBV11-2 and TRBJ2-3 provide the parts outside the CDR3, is EAGVAQSPRYKIIEKRQSVAFWCNPISGHATLYWYQQILGQGPKLLIQFQNNGVVDDSQLPKDRFSAERLKGVDSTLKIQPAKLEDSAVYLCASSLDSRATSTDTQYFGPGTRLTVL.